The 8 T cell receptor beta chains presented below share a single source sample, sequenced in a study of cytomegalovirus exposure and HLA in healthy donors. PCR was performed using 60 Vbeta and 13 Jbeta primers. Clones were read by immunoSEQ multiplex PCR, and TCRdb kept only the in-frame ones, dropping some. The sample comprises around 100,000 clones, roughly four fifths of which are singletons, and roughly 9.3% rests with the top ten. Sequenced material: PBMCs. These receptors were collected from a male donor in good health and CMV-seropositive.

The CDR3 protein is CASRRGLAGLTDTQYF. The CDR3 coding sequence is TGTGCCAGCAGGAGGGGACTAGCGGGGCTCACAGATACGCAGTATTTT. The genes are TRBV7-2 and TRBJ2-3; the match to TRBD2 covers 13 bases. Losses at the gene ends were 6 bases for V and 2 bases for J; bases not matched to a gene: 5. This CDR3 is 16 amino acids long. Germline V gene sequence: CDR1 SGHTA, CDR2 FQGNSA.

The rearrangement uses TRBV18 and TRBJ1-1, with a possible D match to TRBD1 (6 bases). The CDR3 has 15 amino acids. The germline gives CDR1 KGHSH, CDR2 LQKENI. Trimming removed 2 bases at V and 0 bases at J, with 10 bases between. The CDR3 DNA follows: TGTGCCAGCTCACCAGGACAGTCTCTGAACACTGAAGCTTTCTTT. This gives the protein CASSPGQSLNTEAFF.

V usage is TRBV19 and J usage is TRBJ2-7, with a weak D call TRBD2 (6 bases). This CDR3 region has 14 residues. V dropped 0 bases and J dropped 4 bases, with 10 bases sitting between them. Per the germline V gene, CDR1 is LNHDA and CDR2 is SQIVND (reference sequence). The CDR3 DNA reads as TGTGCCAGTAGTATAGATCACGGGGGTTACGAGCAGTACTTC. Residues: CASSIDHGGYEQYF.

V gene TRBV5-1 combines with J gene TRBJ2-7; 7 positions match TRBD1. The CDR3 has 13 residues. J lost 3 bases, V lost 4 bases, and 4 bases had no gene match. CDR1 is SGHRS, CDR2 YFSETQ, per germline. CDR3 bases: TGCGCCAGCAGCATCGGGACAGACTACGAGCAGTACTTC. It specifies CASSIGTDYEQYF.

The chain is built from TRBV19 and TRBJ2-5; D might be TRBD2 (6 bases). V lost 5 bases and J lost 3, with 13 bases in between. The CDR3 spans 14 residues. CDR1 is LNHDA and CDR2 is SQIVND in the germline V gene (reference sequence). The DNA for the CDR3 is TGTGCCAGTAGTGCGGGACGCCAAAAAGAGACCCAGTACTTC. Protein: CASSAGRQKETQYF.

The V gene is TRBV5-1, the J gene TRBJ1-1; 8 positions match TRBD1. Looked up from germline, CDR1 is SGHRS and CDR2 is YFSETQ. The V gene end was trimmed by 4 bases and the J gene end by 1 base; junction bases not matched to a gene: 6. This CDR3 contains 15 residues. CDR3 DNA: TGCGCCAGCAGCCCCGACAGGGGACAGAACACTGAAGCTTTCTTT. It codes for CASSPDRGQNTEAFF.

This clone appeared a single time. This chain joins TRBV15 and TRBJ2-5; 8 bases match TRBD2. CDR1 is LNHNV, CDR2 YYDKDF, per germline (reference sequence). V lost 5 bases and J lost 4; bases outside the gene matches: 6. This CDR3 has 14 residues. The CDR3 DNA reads TGTGCCACCAGCCGGGACCGGGGGGGAGAGACCCAGTACTTC. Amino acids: CATSRDRGGETQYF.

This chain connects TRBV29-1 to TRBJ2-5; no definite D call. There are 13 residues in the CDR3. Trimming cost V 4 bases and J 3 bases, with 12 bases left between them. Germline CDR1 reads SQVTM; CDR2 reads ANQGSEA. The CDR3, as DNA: TGCAGCGTTGGAGGTCGAGTTAAAGAGACCCAGTACTTC. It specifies CSVGGRVKETQYF.